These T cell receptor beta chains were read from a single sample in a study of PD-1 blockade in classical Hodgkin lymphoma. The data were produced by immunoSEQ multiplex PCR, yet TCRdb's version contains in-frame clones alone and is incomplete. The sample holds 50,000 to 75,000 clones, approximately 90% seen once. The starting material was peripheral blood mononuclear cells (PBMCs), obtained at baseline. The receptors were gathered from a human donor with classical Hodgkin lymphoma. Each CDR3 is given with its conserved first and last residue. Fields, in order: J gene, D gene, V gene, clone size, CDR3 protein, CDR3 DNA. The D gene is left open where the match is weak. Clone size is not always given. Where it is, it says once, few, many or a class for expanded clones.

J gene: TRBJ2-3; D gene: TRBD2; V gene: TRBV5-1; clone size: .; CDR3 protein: CASSLVGGAGGMTDTQYF; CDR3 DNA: TGCGCCAGCAGCTTGGTCGGGGGAGCGGGGGGTATGACAGATACGCAGTATTTT
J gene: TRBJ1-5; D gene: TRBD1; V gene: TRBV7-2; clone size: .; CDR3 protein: CASSLRTGNQPQHF; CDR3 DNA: TGTGCCAGCAGCTTAAGGACAGGAAATCAGCCCCAGCATTTT
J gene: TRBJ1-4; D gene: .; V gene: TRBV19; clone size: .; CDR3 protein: CASSIGPSGGKLFF; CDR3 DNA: TGTGCCAGTAGTATAGGACCGTCGGGCGGAAAACTGTTTTTT
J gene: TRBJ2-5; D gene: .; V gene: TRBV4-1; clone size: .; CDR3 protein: CASSQAILETQYF; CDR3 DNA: TGCGCCAGCAGCCAAGCAATTCTGGAGACCCAGTACTTC
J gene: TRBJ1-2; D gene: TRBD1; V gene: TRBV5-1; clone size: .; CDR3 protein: CASFSGTGLYGYTF; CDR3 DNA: TGCGCCAGCTTCTCAGGGACAGGGCTTTATGGCTACACCTTC
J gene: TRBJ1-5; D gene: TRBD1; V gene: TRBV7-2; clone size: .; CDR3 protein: CASSRRPGQGAGQPQHF; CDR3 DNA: TGTGCCAGCAGCCGTCGTCCCGGGCAGGGGGCGGGTCAGCCCCAGCATTTT
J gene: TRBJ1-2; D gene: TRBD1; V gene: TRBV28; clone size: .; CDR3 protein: CASGSDRGRVANYGYTF; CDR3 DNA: TGTGCCAGCGGCTCAGACAGGGGGCGCGTGGCTAACTATGGCTACACCTTC
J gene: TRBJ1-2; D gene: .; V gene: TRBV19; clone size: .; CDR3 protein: CASSQTGSYGYTF; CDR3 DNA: TGTGCCAGTAGTCAAACAGGTAGCTATGGCTACACCTTC
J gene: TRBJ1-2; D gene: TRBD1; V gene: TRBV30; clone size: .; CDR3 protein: CARQGLSDGYTF; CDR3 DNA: TGTGCCCGACAGGGTCTCTCGGATGGCTACACCTTC
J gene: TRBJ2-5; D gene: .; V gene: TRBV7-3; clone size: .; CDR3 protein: CASSLTRGPRETQYF; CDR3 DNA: TGTGCCAGCAGCTTAACCCGGGGGCCGAGGGAGACCCAGTACTTC
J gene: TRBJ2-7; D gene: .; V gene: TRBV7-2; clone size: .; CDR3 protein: CASSLAGVRAREREQYF; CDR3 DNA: TGTGCCAGCAGCTTAGCTGGCGTGAGGGCCAGGGAGAGAGAGCAGTACTTC
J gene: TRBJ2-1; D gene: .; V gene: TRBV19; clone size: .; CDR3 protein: CASSIAGGPYNEQFF; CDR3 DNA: TGTGCCAGTAGTATAGCCGGGGGACCCTACAATGAGCAGTTCTTC
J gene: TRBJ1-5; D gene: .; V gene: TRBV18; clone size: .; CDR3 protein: CASSPVGSGFNQPQHF; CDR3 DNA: TGTGCCAGCTCACCGGTTGGCAGCGGTTTTAATCAGCCCCAGCATTTT
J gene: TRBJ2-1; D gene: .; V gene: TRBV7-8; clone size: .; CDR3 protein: CASSSAGASYNEQFF; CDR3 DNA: TGTGCCAGCAGCTCGGCGGGCGCCTCCTACAATGAGCAGTTCTTC
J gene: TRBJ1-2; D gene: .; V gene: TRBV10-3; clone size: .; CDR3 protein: CATREQGWNGYTF; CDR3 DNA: TGTGCCACCCGGGAGCAGGGGTGGAATGGCTACACCTTC
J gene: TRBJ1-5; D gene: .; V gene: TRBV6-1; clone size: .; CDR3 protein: CAGAEGPNQPQHF; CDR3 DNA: TGTGCCGGGGCGGAGGGCCCTAATCAGCCCCAGCATTTT
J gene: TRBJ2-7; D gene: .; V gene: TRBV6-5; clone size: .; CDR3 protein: CASSGGAGSYEQYF; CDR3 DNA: TGTGCCAGCAGTGGAGGGGCTGGGTCCTACGAGCAGTACTTC
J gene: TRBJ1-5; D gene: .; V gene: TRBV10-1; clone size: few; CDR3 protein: CASRVAAGPQHF; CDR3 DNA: TGCGCCAGCAGGGTGGCCGCAGGACCCCAGCATTTT
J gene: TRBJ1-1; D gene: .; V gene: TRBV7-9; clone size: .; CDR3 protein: CASRKGSHETEAFF; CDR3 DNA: TGTGCCAGCCGGAAGGGGTCCCATGAGACTGAAGCTTTCTTT
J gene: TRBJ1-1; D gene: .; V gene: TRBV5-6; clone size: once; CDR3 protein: CASSLWAGVTEAFF; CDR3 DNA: TGTGCCAGCAGCTTGTGGGCAGGGGTGACTGAAGCTTTCTTT
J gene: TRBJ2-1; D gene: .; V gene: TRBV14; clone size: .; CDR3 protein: CASSQDRWGAYNEQFF; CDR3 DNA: TGTGCCAGCAGCCAAGATCGGTGGGGGGCTTACAATGAGCAGTTCTTC
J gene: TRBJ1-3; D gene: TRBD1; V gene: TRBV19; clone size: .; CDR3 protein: CASSIEGARGNTIYF; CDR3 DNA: TGTGCCAGTAGTATTGAGGGGGCAAGAGGAAACACCATATATTTT
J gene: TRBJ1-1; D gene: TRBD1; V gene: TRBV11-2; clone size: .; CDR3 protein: CASSPDRAETFF; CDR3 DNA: TGTGCCAGCAGCCCGGACAGGGCGGAAACTTTCTTT
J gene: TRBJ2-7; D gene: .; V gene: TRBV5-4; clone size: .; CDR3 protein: CASSLGGYEQYF; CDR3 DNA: TGTGCCAGCAGCTTGGGGGGCTACGAGCAGTACTTC
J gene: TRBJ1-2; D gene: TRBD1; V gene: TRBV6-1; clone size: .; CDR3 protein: CASRGGVVCTF; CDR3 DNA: TGTGCCAGCAGAGGGGGCGTCGTCTGCACCTTC
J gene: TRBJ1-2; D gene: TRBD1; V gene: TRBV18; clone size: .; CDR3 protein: CASSQNRGERGYTF; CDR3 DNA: TGTGCCAGCTCACAGAACAGGGGCGAGCGGGGCTACACCTTC